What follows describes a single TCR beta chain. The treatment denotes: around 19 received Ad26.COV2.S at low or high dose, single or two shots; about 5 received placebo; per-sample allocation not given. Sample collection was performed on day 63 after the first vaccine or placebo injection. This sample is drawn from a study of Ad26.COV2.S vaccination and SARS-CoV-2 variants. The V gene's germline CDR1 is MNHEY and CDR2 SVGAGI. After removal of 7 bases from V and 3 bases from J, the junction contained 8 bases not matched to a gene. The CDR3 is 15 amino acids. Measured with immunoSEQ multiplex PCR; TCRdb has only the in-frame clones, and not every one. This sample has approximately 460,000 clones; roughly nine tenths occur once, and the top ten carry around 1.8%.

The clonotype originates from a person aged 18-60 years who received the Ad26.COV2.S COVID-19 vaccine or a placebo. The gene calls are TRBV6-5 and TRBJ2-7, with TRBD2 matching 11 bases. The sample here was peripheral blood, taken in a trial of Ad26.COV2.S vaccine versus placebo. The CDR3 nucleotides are TGTGCCAGCACCGGACGACTAGCGGGACTCTACGAGCAGTACTTC. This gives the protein CASTGRLAGLYEQYF.